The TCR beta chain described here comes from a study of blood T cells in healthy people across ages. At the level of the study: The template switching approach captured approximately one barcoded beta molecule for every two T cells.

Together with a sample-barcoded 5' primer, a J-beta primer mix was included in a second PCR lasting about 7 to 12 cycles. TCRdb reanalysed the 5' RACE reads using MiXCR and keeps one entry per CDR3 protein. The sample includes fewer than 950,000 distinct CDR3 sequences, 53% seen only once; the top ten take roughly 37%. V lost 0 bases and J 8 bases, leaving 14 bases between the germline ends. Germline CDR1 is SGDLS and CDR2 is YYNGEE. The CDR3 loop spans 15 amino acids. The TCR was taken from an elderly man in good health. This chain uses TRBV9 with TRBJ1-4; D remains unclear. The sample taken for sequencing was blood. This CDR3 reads CASSVDISSREKLFF. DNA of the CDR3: TGTGCCAGCAGCGTAGACATTTCCAGTAGGGAAAAACTGTTTTTT.